One sample yielded the 27 T cell receptor beta chains listed below, sequenced in a study of T cells in Graves' hyperthyroidism and ophthalmopathy. Amplification of TCR beta CDR3 regions was performed using RNA transcripts as template. The primer set for the first-round RT-PCR of the TCR CDR3 was HTBI. TCRdb re-analysed the multiplex PCR reads in MiXCR, keeping a single row per CDR3 protein. This sample has 300,000 to 400,000 distinct CDR3 sequences, with approximately 15% found just once. Sample: blood. These receptors all stem from a woman aged 55-70 years with Graves' hyperthyroidism.

This clonotype has a handful of counts. V usage is TRBV9 and J usage is TRBJ1-1; TRBD1 matches 11 bases. With V trimmed by 4 bases and J by 7 bases, 3 bases remained unmatched. This CDR3 contains 13 residues. Germline CDR1 reads SGDLS; CDR2 reads YYNGEE. The CDR3 coding sequence is TGTGCCAGCAGCAGAGGGACAGGGGGTGAAGCTTTCTTT. Translating it yields CASSRGTGGEAFF.

This clonotype was picked up many times. V is TRBV15 and J is TRBJ1-5; D call uncertain. V was cut by 0 bases and J by 5 bases, with 11 bases left in between. Germline V gene data show CDR1 as LNHNV and CDR2 as YYDKDF (reference sequence). CDR3 length: 15 amino acids. This chain's CDR3 is CATSRDLTADQPQHF. The CDR3 nucleotides are TGTGCCACCAGCAGAGATCTGACCGCAGATCAGCCCCAGCATTTT.

Many counts were recorded for this clonotype. The chain employs TRBV27 and TRBJ2-7, with D uncertain. This CDR3 region has 10 residues. Germline V gene data show CDR1 as MNHEY and CDR2 as SMNVEV (reference sequence). V dropped 7 bases and J dropped 6 bases, with 7 bases sitting between them. The CDR3 DNA sequence: TGTGCCAGCAACAAACCCGAGCAGTACTTC. It translates to CASNKPEQYF.

This clonotype appeared many times. The chain combines TRBV7-2 with TRBJ2-3, with 10 nucleotides matching TRBD2. V gave up 5 bases and J gave up 0 bases; unmatched junction bases: 5. This CDR3 contains 16 residues. Germline CDR1 SGHTA, CDR2 FQGNSA. CDR3 sequence: CASSAGLAASTDTQYF. DNA for the CDR3: TGTGCCAGCAGCGCCGGACTAGCGGCCAGCACAGATACGCAGTATTTT.

This clonotype was observed a handful of times. The rearrangement uses TRBV9 and TRBJ2-3, with TRBD2 matching over 13 bases. V gave up 4 bases and J gave up 2 bases; unmatched junction bases: 7. The CDR3 has 17 residues. Germline loops: CDR1 SGDLS, CDR2 YYNGEE. The CDR3 DNA is TGTGCCAGCAGCCTCGGGACTAGCGGGACGGTCACAGATACGCAGTATTTT. It is translated as CASSLGTSGTVTDTQYF.

This chain uses TRBV12-3 or TRBV12-4 with TRBJ1-6; a possible D gene is TRBD1 (5 bases). V was clipped by 5 bases and J by 9 bases, with 14 bases between them. The CDR3 totals 14 residues. This chain's CDR3 is CASSPGLGGSPLHF. DNA for the CDR3: TGTGCCAGCAGTCCGGGACTGGGAGGTTCACCCCTCCACTTT.

The sample holds many counts of this clonotype. The V and J genes are TRBV11-3 and TRBJ2-2; maybe TRBD1 (7 bases). Trimming left V 2 bases short and J 0 bases short, with 10 bases between. CDR1 is SGHNT and CDR2 is YENEEA in the germline V gene. The length of the CDR3 is 16 residues. The CDR3 bases are TGTGCCAGCAGCTTACGGGGGACAGCGAACACCGGGGAGCTGTTTTTT. This encodes CASSLRGTANTGELFF.

This clonotype occurred a few times. V is TRBV19 and J is TRBJ2-5; TRBD2 aligns across 9 bases. The germline V gene has CDR1 LNHDA and CDR2 SQIVND (reference sequence). V trimming: 5 bases; J trimming: 5 bases; junction bases outside the gene matches: 9. The CDR3 totals 15 residues. CDR3 region: CASSAQEAGGETQYF. In nucleotides, the CDR3 is TGTGCCAGTAGTGCCCAGGAAGCGGGGGGTGAGACCCAGTACTTC. Complete variable domain (other parts from reference TRBV19 and TRBJ2-5): DGGITQSPKYLFRKEGQNVTLSCEQNLNHDAMYWYRQDPGQGLRLIYYSQIVNDFQKGDIAEGYSVSREKKESFPLTVTSAQKNPTAFYLCASSAQEAGGETQYFGPGTRLLVL.

At least ten counts were recorded for this clonotype. This rearrangement joins TRBV18 to TRBJ1-5; D remains unclear. V was trimmed by 3 bases and J by 0 bases, leaving 9 bases between them. Germline V lookup: CDR1 KGHSH, CDR2 LQKENI. The CDR3 consists of 15 residues. The CDR3 sequence is CASSPTPDSNQPQHF. The CDR3 DNA reads TGTGCCAGCTCACCGACTCCGGATAGCAATCAGCCCCAGCATTTT.

This clonotype has a count of ten or more. The chain employs TRBV5-1 and TRBJ2-7; D gene uncertain. The CDR3 loop spans 13 amino acids. V shed 0 bases and J shed 7 bases, with 11 bases lying between them. Germline V gene lookup returns CDR1 SGHRS and CDR2 YFSETQ. Written as DNA, the CDR3 is TGCGCCAGCAGCTTGGCCGCTCCGGCGGAGCAGTACTTC. The encoded protein is CASSLAAPAEQYF.

This clonotype was found many times. The chain employs TRBV7-8 and TRBJ1-5, with D hard to call. Germline V gene data show CDR1 as SGHVS and CDR2 as FQNEAQ. The CDR3 is made up of 15 amino acids. The V end was cut by 0 bases, the J end by 1 base, with 7 bases between. The CDR3 DNA reads TGTGCCAGCAGCTTAGCGCCGGTGAGCAATCAGCCCCAGCATTTT. Amino acid sequence: CASSLAPVSNQPQHF.

The DNA of the CDR3 is TGCGCCAGCAGCTACCGGTTAGCGGGCTCAACCTACGAGCAGTACTTC. It is translated as CASSYRLAGSTYEQYF. The chain recombines TRBV4-1 with TRBJ2-7; 7 bases match TRBD2. This CDR3 region has 16 residues. Unmatched junction bases numbered 12, after V lost 5 bases and J lost 2 bases. The V gene's germline CDR1 is MGHRA and CDR2 YSYEKL.

This clonotype was recorded at least ten times. V usage is TRBV24-1 and J usage is TRBJ2-2; D uncertain. The CDR3 has 14 amino acids. With 1 base removed from V and 0 bases from J, the gap between germline ends came to 2 bases. CDR1 is KGHDR, CDR2 SFDVKD, per germline. The CDR3 DNA reads TGTGCCACCAGTGATTTACCGAACACCGGGGAGCTGTTTTTT. Translation gives CATSDLPNTGELFF.

This clonotype was detected only once. A clone one base away is much larger, so this may be a read error. The chain recombines TRBV5-1 with TRBJ2-2; the match to TRBD2 covers 12 bases. Trimming removed 7 bases from V and 6 bases from J; junction bases left unmatched: 10. Germline lookup yields CDR1 SGHRS and CDR2 YFSETQ. This CDR3 is built from 16 residues. This chain's CDR3 is CASCARLAGVSGELFF. CDR3 in DNA: TGCGCCAGCTGCGCCCGACTAGCGGGAGTGTCCGGGGAGCTGTTTTTT.

The rearrangement links TRBV11-2 to TRBJ2-5; D unresolved. This CDR3 region has 14 residues. Germline CDR1 SGHAT, CDR2 FQNNGV. Trimming cost V 1 base and J 5 bases, with 11 bases left between them. The DNA of the CDR3 is TGTGCCAGCAGCTTAGCGGCAGCACGCGAGACCCAGTACTTC. Protein: CASSLAAARETQYF.

This clonotype was detected a few times. The chain is built from TRBV20-1 and TRBJ1-4, with TRBD1 as a possible D gene (5 bases). Trimming pared 5 bases from V and 7 bases from J, leaving 17 bases between. CDR3 length equals 14 residues. Germline CDR1 is DFQATT and CDR2 is SNEGSKA (reference sequence). This CDR3 is CSARPGGGGEKLFF. In nucleotides, the CDR3 is TGCAGTGCTCGCCCCGGGGGGGGGGGTGAAAAACTGTTTTTT.

The chain combines TRBV6-5 with TRBJ2-7; D is possibly TRBD1 (5 bases). The CDR3 is 15 amino acids. CDR1 is MNHEY and CDR2 is SVGAGI in the germline V gene. Trimming removed 2 bases at V and 2 bases at J, with 13 bases between. The CDR3 sequence: CASSYTLDSTYEQYF. CDR3 sequence (DNA): TGTGCCAGCAGTTACACACTTGACAGTACCTACGAGCAGTACTTC.

This clonotype was counted ten times or more. V gene TRBV7-2 combines with J gene TRBJ2-2; 9 bases are a match to TRBD1. V shed 2 bases and J 7 bases; nucleotides not matched to a gene: 5. Germline-derived CDR1 and CDR2 are SGHTA and FQGNSA. The CDR3 totals 15 residues. This chain's CDR3 is CASSLRGQGHGELFF. The DNA of the CDR3 is TGTGCCAGCAGCTTACGGGGACAGGGCCACGGGGAGCTGTTTTTT.

This clonotype was found many times. V gene TRBV20-1 combines with J gene TRBJ1-2; D not resolved. Trimming pared 3 bases from V and 6 bases from J, leaving 8 bases between. CDR1 is DFQATT and CDR2 is SNEGSKA in the germline V gene (reference sequence). The CDR3 is 11 amino acids. The CDR3 nucleotides are TGCAGTGCTAGTCCTGGCCATGGCTACACCTTC. This translates into CSASPGHGYTF.

The V and J genes are TRBV30 and TRBJ1-2, with TRBD1 as a possible D gene (6 bases). The germline V gene encodes CDR1 GTSNPN and CDR2 SVGIG (reference sequence). V gave up 0 bases and J gave up 8 bases, with 13 bases separating them. The CDR3 contains 13 residues. The CDR3 protein is CAWSVQGTYGYTF. CDR3 bases: TGTGCCTGGAGTGTTCAGGGGACCTACGGCTACACCTTC.

This clonotype was seen just once. The chain has TRBV5-1 and TRBJ1-1; 9 nucleotides align to TRBD1. The CDR3 has 15 amino acids. In germline, CDR1 is SGHRS, CDR2 YFSETQ. V dropped 6 bases and J dropped 5; count of bases not matched to a gene: 11. CDR3 loop: CASNYGTGWGTEAFF. DNA of the CDR3: TGCGCCAGCAACTACGGGACAGGGTGGGGGACTGAAGCTTTCTTT.

This clonotype was observed a handful of times. V usage is TRBV5-1 and J usage is TRBJ2-5, with 12 bases lining up with TRBD1. Germline loops: CDR1 SGHRS, CDR2 YFSETQ. The CDR3 runs to 16 residues. The V segment lost 4 bases and the J segment 5 bases; nucleotides outside the gene matches: 9. The CDR3 protein is CASSPRDRGLVETQYF. The CDR3 DNA sequence: TGCGCCAGCAGCCCCCGGGACAGGGGGCTTGTTGAGACCCAGTACTTC.

The sample holds many counts of this clonotype. The J gene is TRBJ2-5, the V gene TRBV11-2; weak D call: TRBD2 (6 bases). The germline gives CDR1 SGHAT, CDR2 FQNNGV. The CDR3 length is 14 residues. V was cut by 7 bases and J by 1 base, with 13 bases left in between. The CDR3 DNA reads TGTGCCAGCAATCGAGTGGGGGGCCAAGAGACCCAGTACTTC. Translated: CASNRVGGQETQYF.

This clonotype was observed many times. This chain connects TRBV11-2 to TRBJ2-3; no clear D. The ends were cut back, 5 bases at V and 2 bases at J, with 11 bases in the middle. The CDR3 length is 14 residues. CDR1 and CDR2 from the germline V gene are SGHAT and FQNNGV. The CDR3 spells CASSRRITTDTQYF. The CDR3 nucleotides are TGTGCCAGCAGCCGCCGTATTACCACAGATACGCAGTATTTT.

The chain is built from TRBV11-1 and TRBJ1-3, with D unresolved. This CDR3 is built from 15 residues. Per germline, CDR1 SGHAT and CDR2 FQDESV (reference sequence). V was trimmed by 6 bases and J by 3 bases, leaving 15 bases between them. The CDR3 region is CASRSSRQVGNTIYF. The CDR3 coding sequence is TGTGCCAGCAGATCGAGCCGTCAAGTTGGAAACACCATATATTTT.

There are many counts of this clonotype. The rearrangement uses TRBV27 and TRBJ1-2, with TRBD1 identical over 8 bases. The germline V gene has CDR1 MNHEY and CDR2 SMNVEV (reference sequence). V shed 6 bases, J shed 4 bases, and the junction held 10 bases outside the gene matches. This CDR3 is built from 15 residues. The CDR3 loop reads CASSMGYRGSYGYTF. Written as DNA, the CDR3 is TGTGCCAGCAGCATGGGTTACAGGGGGTCCTATGGCTACACCTTC.

Remarks on this clonotype: Since a far larger clone is one base different, this is likely a read error. V gene TRBV3-1 combines with J gene TRBJ2-7, with 7 nucleotides matching TRBD2. This CDR3 is 14 amino acids long. CDR1 is LGHDT and CDR2 is YNNKEL in the germline V gene (reference sequence). Germline trimming cut 4 bases from V and 4 bases from J; bases unmatched to any gene: 7. CDR3 sequence reads: CASSLAGESYEQYV. The CDR3 bases are TGTGCCAGCAGCCTTGCGGGAGAGTCTTACGAGCAGTACGTC.